This passage covers 4 T cell receptor beta chains from one sample sequenced in a study of post-analysis software for immune sequencing data. The study's findings and limits: Controls had lower frequencies than patients of about 5 TRBV segments, which included TRBV5-6, TRBV5-1 and TRBV20-1.

Researchers reported that TCR beta cDNA libraries carried unique molecular identifiers. MiXCR, run by TCRdb on the PCR reads, gives a single entry per CDR3 protein. Of about 620,000 distinct CDR3 sequences in the sample, about 40% were seen once. For these TCRs, the target antigens are not known. Material: blood. These receptors originate from a girl aged 5 to 17 with multiple sclerosis.

This chain connects TRBV6-5 to TRBJ2-7; D not certain. Germline lookup yields CDR1 MNHEY and CDR2 SVGAGI. This CDR3 comprises 16 residues. Trimming shortened V by 6 bases and J by 0 bases, and 18 bases separated the two germline ends. The CDR3 DNA follows: TGTGCCAGCAGCTATGCCATGGCCCCCCTCTCCTACGAGCAGTACTTC. Protein: CASSYAMAPLSYEQYF.

There are a few counts of this clonotype. The gene calls are TRBV10-3 and TRBJ1-5; no definite D call. V lost 4 bases to trimming and J lost 2 bases, with 6 bases between them. The CDR3 is made up of 13 amino acids. Germline CDR1 ENHRY, CDR2 SYGVKD. The CDR3 region is CAISVDGNQPQHF. Written as DNA, the CDR3 is TGTGCCATCAGTGTGGATGGCAATCAGCCCCAGCATTTT.

This clonotype came up a few times. This sequence joins TRBV12-3 or TRBV12-4 and TRBJ1-1; D remains unclear. V was pared by 5 bases and J by 2 bases, with 9 bases between. There are 13 residues in the CDR3. CDR3 nucleotide sequence: TGTGCCAGCAGTGACCGGCATAACACTGAAGCTTTCTTT. This encodes CASSDRHNTEAFF.

This clonotype was picked up a small number of times. The chain is built from TRBV9 and TRBJ1-2; D gene ambiguous. The CDR3 extends over 16 amino acids. The germline V gene has CDR1 SGDLS and CDR2 YYNGEE. Trimming took off 0 bases at V and 2 bases at J, with 14 bases between the two ends. CDR3 protein: CASSVAVGGRNYGYTF. DNA of the CDR3: TGTGCCAGCAGCGTAGCTGTGGGCGGAAGAAACTATGGCTACACCTTC.